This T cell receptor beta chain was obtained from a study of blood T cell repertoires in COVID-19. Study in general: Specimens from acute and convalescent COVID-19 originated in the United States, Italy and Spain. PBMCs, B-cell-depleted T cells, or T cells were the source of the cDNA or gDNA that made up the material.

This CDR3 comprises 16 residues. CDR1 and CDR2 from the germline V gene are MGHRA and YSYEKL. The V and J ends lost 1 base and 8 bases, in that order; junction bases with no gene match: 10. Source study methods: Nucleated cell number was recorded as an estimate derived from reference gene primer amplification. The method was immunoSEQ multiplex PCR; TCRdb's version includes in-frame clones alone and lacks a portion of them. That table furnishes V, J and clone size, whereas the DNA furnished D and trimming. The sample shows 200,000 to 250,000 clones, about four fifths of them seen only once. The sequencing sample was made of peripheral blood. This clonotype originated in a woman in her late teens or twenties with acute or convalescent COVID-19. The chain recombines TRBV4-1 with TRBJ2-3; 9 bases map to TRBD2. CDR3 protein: CASSQAGAGGPLTQYF. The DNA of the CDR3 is TGCGCCAGCAGCCAAGCGGGGGCGGGAGGGCCTCTTACGCAGTATTTT.